The 9 T cell receptor beta chains in this list originate from one sample, sequenced in a study of shared clonotypes between healthy human individuals. Only in-frame clones appear in the TCRdb table, and some are missing; sequencing was by immunoSEQ multiplex PCR. There are around 2.5 million clones in the sample; 90% to 95% occur only once, and approximately 0.35% lies in the top ten. Sequences were obtained from naive CD4+ T cells from PBMCs. Subset described: CD45RA+ positively selected. The receptor set was obtained from a man younger than 30 in good health. Some clones in this sample may be carry-over from other donors' samples.

V is TRBV7-2 and J is TRBJ1-3, with D unclear. The CDR3 extends over 13 amino acids. V was pared by 4 bases and J by 5 bases, with 9 bases between. Germline values: CDR1 SGHTA, CDR2 FQGNSA. In DNA form, the CDR3 reads TGTGCCAGCAGCTATGGACGACGAAACACCATATATTTT. Protein: CASSYGRRNTIYF. The variable domain in full, completed from reference TRBV7-2 and TRBJ1-3, reads GAGVSQSPSNKVTEKGKDVELRCDPISGHTALYWYRQSLGQGLEFLIYFQGNSAPDKSGLPSDRFSAERTGGSVSTLTIQRTQQEDSAVYLCASSYGRRNTIYFGEGSWLTVV.

J is TRBJ2-3 and V is TRBV5-1, with 11 bases aligning to TRBD2. Germline assignment: CDR1 SGHRS and CDR2 YFSETQ. The CDR3 spans 17 residues. Trimming took 0 bases from V and 6 from J; bases not matched to a gene: 9. The CDR3 region has the DNA TGCGCCAGCAGCTTGGCCCTAGCGGGAGGTCCCGGGGATACGCAGTATTTT. Translating gives CASSLALAGGPGDTQYF.

For this clone: This sample includes further DNA sequences coding for the same CDR3. This chain connects TRBV9 to TRBJ2-5; D is unclear. The CDR3 length is 13 residues. The germline V and J ends were trimmed by 0 bases and 2 bases, with 5 bases remaining between them. The germline gives CDR1 SGDLS, CDR2 YYNGEE. CDR3 loop: CASSVGTQETQYF. CDR3 DNA: TGTGCCAGCAGCGTAGGCACACAAGAGACCCAGTACTTC.

This rearrangement joins TRBV10-3 to TRBJ2-3; possibly TRBD1 or TRBD2 for D (6 bases each). The germline V and J ends were trimmed by 7 bases and 2 bases, with 16 bases remaining between them. The CDR3 has 15 amino acids. Germline V lookup: CDR1 ENHRY, CDR2 SYGVKD. The CDR3 sequence: CAITPEGVATDTQYF. CDR3 bases: TGTGCCATCACCCCGGAGGGGGTAGCCACAGATACGCAGTATTTT.

The chain couples TRBV27 to TRBJ1-5; no clear D gene. This CDR3 has 14 residues. V lost 3 bases to trimming and J lost 4 bases, with 10 bases between them. Germline V gene sequence: CDR1 MNHEY, CDR2 SMNVEV (reference sequence). The CDR3 loop reads CASSFVGDNQPQHF. The CDR3 DNA reads TGTGCCAGCAGTTTTGTTGGGGATAATCAGCCCCAGCATTTT.

About this clone itself: Other DNA sequences in this sample translate to the same CDR3. V usage is TRBV5-1 and J usage is TRBJ2-5; no clear D. Germline-derived CDR1 and CDR2 are SGHRS and YFSETQ. Trimming stripped 4 bases from V and 1 base from J, with 5 bases between. The CDR3 extends over 12 amino acids. The CDR3 coding sequence is TGCGCCAGCAGCCTACCCCAAGAGACCCAGTACTTC. Translating it yields CASSLPQETQYF.

This CDR3 is CASSFSGTSGRAGTDTQYF. The CDR3 region has the DNA TGCGCCAGCAGCTTCTCCGGGACTAGCGGGAGGGCCGGGACAGATACGCAGTATTTT. This chain uses TRBV5-1 with TRBJ2-3; 16 bases map to TRBD2. This CDR3 is built from 19 residues. Looked up from germline, CDR1 is SGHRS and CDR2 is YFSETQ. V lost 2 bases, J lost 3 bases, and 9 bases stayed unmatched.

The V call is TRBV10-3, the J call TRBJ2-6, with D tentatively TRBD1 (6 bases). Trimming shortened V by 5 bases and J by 1 base, and 12 bases separated the two germline ends. In germline, CDR1 is ENHRY, CDR2 SYGVKD. CDR3 length: 16 residues. CDR3 region: CAISPGTTSGANVLTF. In nucleotides, the CDR3 is TGTGCCATCAGTCCCGGGACAACGTCTGGGGCCAACGTCCTGACTTTC.

The V gene is TRBV28, the J gene TRBJ2-6; D perhaps matches TRBD2 (6 bases). The CDR3 runs 16 residues. Germline V lookup: CDR1 MDHEN, CDR2 SYDVKM. V shed 6 bases and J shed 1 base, with 13 bases lying between them. The CDR3: CASSRIGTSGANVLTF. The CDR3 bases are TGTGCCAGCAGCCGGATTGGGACTTCTGGGGCCAACGTCCTGACTTTC.